These T cell receptor beta chains were read from a single sample in a study of cytomegalovirus exposure and HLA in healthy donors. Clones were sequenced by immunoSEQ multiplex PCR, and TCRdb holds only the in-frame ones, with some missing. The data hold approximately 140,000 clones, with 73% observed a single time. Source material: PBMCs. These receptors were collected from a woman in her thirties or forties in good health and CMV-seronegative. CDR3s include the opening cysteine and the closing phenylalanine or tryptophan. The D gene is left open where the match is weak. Only part of the rows carry a size: once, few, many, or a class if the clone is expanded.

j_gene: TRBJ2-3
d_gene: TRBD1
abundance: once
v_gene: TRBV2
CDR3nt: TGTGCCAGCAGTGTGGGACAGGGGGCGTTAGGCACAGATACGCAGTATTTT
CDR3aa: CASSVGQGALGTDTQYF

j_gene: TRBJ1-6
d_gene: TRBD1
abundance: .
v_gene: TRBV9
CDR3nt: TGTGCCAGCAGCGACGGGACAGGGCCCTATAATTCACCCCTCCACTTT
CDR3aa: CASSDGTGPYNSPLHF

j_gene: TRBJ2-1
d_gene: .
abundance: .
v_gene: TRBV5-1
CDR3nt: TGCGCCAGCAGCACGGACTTTTACAATGAGCAGTTCTTC
CDR3aa: CASSTDFYNEQFF

j_gene: TRBJ2-2
d_gene: .
abundance: .
v_gene: TRBV5-1
CDR3nt: TGCGCCAGCACCCCTCCCGCAGGGAACACCGGGGAGCTGTTTTTT
CDR3aa: CASTPPAGNTGELFF

j_gene: TRBJ1-1
d_gene: TRBD1
abundance: .
v_gene: TRBV6-6
CDR3nt: TGTGCCAGCAGCCGAGAGACAGGGCCGGACACTGAAGCTTTCTTT
CDR3aa: CASSRETGPDTEAFF

j_gene: TRBJ2-2
d_gene: .
abundance: .
v_gene: TRBV5-1
CDR3nt: TGCGCCAGCAGCCCTAAACCAACCGGGGAGCTGTTTTTT
CDR3aa: CASSPKPTGELFF

j_gene: TRBJ2-1
d_gene: TRBD2
abundance: .
v_gene: TRBV5-1
CDR3nt: TGCGCCAGCAGCGATACTAGCGGGAACAATGAGCAGTTCTTC
CDR3aa: CASSDTSGNNEQFF

j_gene: TRBJ1-4
d_gene: TRBD1
abundance: few
v_gene: TRBV4-3
CDR3nt: TGCGCCAGCAGCCAGAAGGGACAGGGTCATGAAAAACTGTTTTTT
CDR3aa: CASSQKGQGHEKLFF

j_gene: TRBJ2-5
d_gene: .
abundance: .
v_gene: TRBV5-5
CDR3nt: TGTGCCAGCAGCTTACAGGGCCCCCAAGAGACCCAGTACTTC
CDR3aa: CASSLQGPQETQYF

j_gene: TRBJ1-1
d_gene: .
abundance: few
v_gene: TRBV5-1
CDR3nt: TGCGCCAGCAGCCGAGACAGCCCAAACACTGAAGCTTTCTTT
CDR3aa: CASSRDSPNTEAFF

j_gene: TRBJ2-5
d_gene: TRBD2
abundance: .
v_gene: TRBV5-4
CDR3nt: TGTGCCAGCAGCTCGGCGGGGAGGGGTCCTCAAGAGACCCAGTACTTC
CDR3aa: CASSSAGRGPQETQYF

j_gene: TRBJ2-5
d_gene: TRBD2
abundance: .
v_gene: TRBV4-1
CDR3nt: TGCGCCAGCAGCCAAGTTTTAGCGGGGGGCCGTAACTTC
CDR3aa: CASSQVLAGGRNF

j_gene: TRBJ1-1
d_gene: TRBD1
abundance: few
v_gene: TRBV2
CDR3nt: TGTGCCAGCAGTCGCAGGGGGGTGAACACTGAAGCTTTCTTT
CDR3aa: CASSRRGVNTEAFF

j_gene: TRBJ2-5
d_gene: .
abundance: once
v_gene: TRBV7-9
CDR3nt: TGTGCCAGCAGCTTAGTTCAGGGTGTAGGAGAGACCCAGTACTTC
CDR3aa: CASSLVQGVGETQYF

j_gene: TRBJ2-3
d_gene: TRBD1
abundance: .
v_gene: TRBV7-6
CDR3nt: TGTGCCAGCAGCTTGACAGGGAGCACAGATACGCAGTATTTT
CDR3aa: CASSLTGSTDTQYF

j_gene: TRBJ1-5
d_gene: .
abundance: .
v_gene: TRBV4-3
CDR3nt: TGCGCCAGCAGCCAGGACATGTATCAGCCCCAGCATTTT
CDR3aa: CASSQDMYQPQHF

j_gene: TRBJ1-4
d_gene: .
abundance: few
v_gene: TRBV4-1
CDR3nt: TGCGCCAGCAGCCTGGCAGGGCTGGGGGAAAAACTGTTTTTT
CDR3aa: CASSLAGLGEKLFF

j_gene: TRBJ2-3
d_gene: .
abundance: .
v_gene: TRBV5-4
CDR3nt: TGTGCCAGCAGCCAATCAGGTTCGGATACGCAGTATTTT
CDR3aa: CASSQSGSDTQYF

j_gene: TRBJ2-2
d_gene: .
abundance: many
v_gene: TRBV7-7
CDR3nt: TGTGCTAGCAGCTTAGGCCGGACTATCAACACCGGGGAGCTGTTTTTT
CDR3aa: CASSLGRTINTGELFF

j_gene: TRBJ1-1
d_gene: TRBD1
abundance: .
v_gene: TRBV2
CDR3nt: TGTGCCAGCAGCTTAAAGGGACAGGTGAACACTGAAGCTTTCTTT
CDR3aa: CASSLKGQVNTEAFF

j_gene: TRBJ1-2
d_gene: .
abundance: .
v_gene: TRBV9
CDR3nt: TGTGCCAGCAACAAACCAGGGGCGAAGAATAACTATGGCTACACCTTC
CDR3aa: CASNKPGAKNNYGYTF

j_gene: TRBJ2-5
d_gene: TRBD1
abundance: once
v_gene: TRBV9
CDR3nt: TGTGCCAGCAGCACCCCGGGACAGGGGCAGGCAGAGACCCAGTACTTC
CDR3aa: CASSTPGQGQAETQYF

j_gene: TRBJ2-7
d_gene: TRBD2
abundance: .
v_gene: TRBV5-1
CDR3nt: TGCGCCAGCAGCTGGACTAGCGGGGTATGCGAGCAGTACTTC
CDR3aa: CASSWTSGVCEQYF

j_gene: TRBJ2-2
d_gene: .
abundance: .
v_gene: TRBV6-5
CDR3nt: TGTGCCAGCAGAGTACAGGCAGACACCGGGGAGCTGTTTTTT
CDR3aa: CASRVQADTGELFF

j_gene: TRBJ1-1
d_gene: TRBD1
abundance: .
v_gene: TRBV2
CDR3nt: TGTGCCAGCAGTGTTGAGGGGGCAGGGAACACTGAAGCTTTCTTT
CDR3aa: CASSVEGAGNTEAFF

j_gene: TRBJ2-2
d_gene: .
abundance: .
v_gene: TRBV11-1
CDR3nt: TGTGCCAGCAGCTTTTCAGGGTTTGGCGGGGAGCTGTTTTTT
CDR3aa: CASSFSGFGGELFF

j_gene: TRBJ1-1
d_gene: .
abundance: .
v_gene: TRBV19
CDR3nt: TGTGCCAGTAGTCCGAGACAGGCGAACACTGAAGCTTTCTTT
CDR3aa: CASSPRQANTEAFF